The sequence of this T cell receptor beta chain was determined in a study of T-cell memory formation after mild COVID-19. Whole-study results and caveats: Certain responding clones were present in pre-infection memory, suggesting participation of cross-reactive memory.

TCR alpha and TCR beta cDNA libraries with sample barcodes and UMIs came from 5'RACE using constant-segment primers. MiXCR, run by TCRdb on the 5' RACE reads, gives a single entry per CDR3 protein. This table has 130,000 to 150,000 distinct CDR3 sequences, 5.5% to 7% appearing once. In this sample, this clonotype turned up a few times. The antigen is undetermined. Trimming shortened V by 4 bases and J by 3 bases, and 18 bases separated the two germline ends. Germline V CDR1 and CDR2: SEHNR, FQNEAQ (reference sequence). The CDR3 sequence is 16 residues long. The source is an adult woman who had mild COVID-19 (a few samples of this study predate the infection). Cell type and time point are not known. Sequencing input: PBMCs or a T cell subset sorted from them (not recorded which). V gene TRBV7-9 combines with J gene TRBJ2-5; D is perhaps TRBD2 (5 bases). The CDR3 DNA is TGTGCCAGCAGCTCCTTGGGGAGTCCGACGGAAGAGACCCAGTACTTC. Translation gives CASSSLGSPTEETQYF.